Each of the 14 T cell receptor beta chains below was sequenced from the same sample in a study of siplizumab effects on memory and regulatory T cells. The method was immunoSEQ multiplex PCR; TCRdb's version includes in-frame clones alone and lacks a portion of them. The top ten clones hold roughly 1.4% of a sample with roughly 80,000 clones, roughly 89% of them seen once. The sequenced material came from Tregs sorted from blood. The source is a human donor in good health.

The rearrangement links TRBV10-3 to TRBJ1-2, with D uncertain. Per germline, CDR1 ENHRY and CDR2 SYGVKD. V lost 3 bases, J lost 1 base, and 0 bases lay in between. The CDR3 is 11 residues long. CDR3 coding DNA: TGTGCCATCAGTGATAACTATGGCTACACCTTC. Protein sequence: CAISDNYGYTF.

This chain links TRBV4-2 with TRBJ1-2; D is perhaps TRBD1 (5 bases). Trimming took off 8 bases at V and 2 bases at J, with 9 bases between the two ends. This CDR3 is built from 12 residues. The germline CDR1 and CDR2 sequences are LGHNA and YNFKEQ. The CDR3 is CASQGSNYGYTF. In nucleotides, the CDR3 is TGTGCCAGCCAGGGCAGCAACTATGGCTACACCTTC.

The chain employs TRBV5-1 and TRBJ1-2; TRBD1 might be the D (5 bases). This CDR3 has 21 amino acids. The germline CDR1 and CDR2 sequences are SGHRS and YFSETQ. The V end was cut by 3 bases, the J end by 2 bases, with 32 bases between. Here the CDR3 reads CASSSKKPIGTADSQNYGYTF. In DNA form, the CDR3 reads TGCGCCAGCAGCTCCAAAAAGCCAATTGGGACGGCGGACTCCCAGAACTATGGCTACACCTTC.

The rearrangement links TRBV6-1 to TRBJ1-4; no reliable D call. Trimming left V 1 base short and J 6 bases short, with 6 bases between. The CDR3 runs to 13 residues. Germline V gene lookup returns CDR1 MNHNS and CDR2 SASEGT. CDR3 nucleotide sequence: TGTGCCAGCAGTGAAGGGCAGGATGAAAAACTGTTTTTT. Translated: CASSEGQDEKLFF.

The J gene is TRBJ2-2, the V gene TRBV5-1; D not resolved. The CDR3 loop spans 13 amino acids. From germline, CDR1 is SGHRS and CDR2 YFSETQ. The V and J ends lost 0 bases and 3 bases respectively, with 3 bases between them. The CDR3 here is CASSLVDTGELFF. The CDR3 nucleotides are TGCGCCAGCAGCTTGGTTGACACCGGGGAGCTGTTTTTT.

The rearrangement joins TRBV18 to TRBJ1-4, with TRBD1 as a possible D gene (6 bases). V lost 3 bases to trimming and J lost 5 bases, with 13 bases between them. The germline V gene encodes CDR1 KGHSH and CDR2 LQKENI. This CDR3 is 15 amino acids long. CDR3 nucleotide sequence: TGTGCCAGCTCACCTGGACAGAGGGAAAATGAAAAACTGTTTTTT. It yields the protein CASSPGQRENEKLFF.

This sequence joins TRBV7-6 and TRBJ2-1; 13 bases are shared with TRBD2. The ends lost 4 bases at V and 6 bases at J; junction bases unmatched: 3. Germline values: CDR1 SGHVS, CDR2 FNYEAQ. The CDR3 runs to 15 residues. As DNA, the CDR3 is TGTGCCAGCAGCTCCGGGACTAGCGGGATCAATGAGCAGTTCTTC. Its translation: CASSSGTSGINEQFF.

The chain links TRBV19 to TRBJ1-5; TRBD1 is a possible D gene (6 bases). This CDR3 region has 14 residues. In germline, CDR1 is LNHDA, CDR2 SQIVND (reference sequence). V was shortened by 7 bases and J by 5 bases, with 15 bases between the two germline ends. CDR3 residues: CASKDLDSDQPQHF. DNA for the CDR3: TGTGCCAGTAAGGACTTGGACAGTGATCAGCCCCAGCATTTT. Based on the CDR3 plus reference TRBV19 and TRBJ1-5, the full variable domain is DGGITQSPKYLFRKEGQNVTLSCEQNLNHDAMYWYRQDPGQGLRLIYYSQIVNDFQKGDIAEGYSVSREKKESFPLTVTSAQKNPTAFYLCASKDLDSDQPQHFGDGTRLSIL.

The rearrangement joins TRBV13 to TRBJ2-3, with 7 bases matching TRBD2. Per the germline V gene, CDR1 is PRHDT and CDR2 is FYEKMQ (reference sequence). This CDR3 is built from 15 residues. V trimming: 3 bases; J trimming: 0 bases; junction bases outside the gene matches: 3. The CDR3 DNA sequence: TGTGCCAGCAGCTTCCTAGCGGTTAGCACAGATACGCAGTATTTT. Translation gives CASSFLAVSTDTQYF. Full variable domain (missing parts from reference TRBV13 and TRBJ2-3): AAGVIQSPRHLIKEKRETATLKCYPIPRHDTVYWYQQGPGQDPQFLISFYEKMQSDKGSIPDRFSAQQFSDYHSELNMSSLELGDSALYFCASSFLAVSTDTQYFGPGTRLTVL.

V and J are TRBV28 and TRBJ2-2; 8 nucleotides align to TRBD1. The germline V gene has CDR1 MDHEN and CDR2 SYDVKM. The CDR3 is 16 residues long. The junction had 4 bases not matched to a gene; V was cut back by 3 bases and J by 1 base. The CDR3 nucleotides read TGTGCCAGCAGTTTTTGGGGACAGGAGAACACCGGGGAGCTGTTTTTT. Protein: CASSFWGQENTGELFF. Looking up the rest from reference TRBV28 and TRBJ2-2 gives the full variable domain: DVKVTQSSRYLVKRTGEKVFLECVQDMDHENMFWYRQDPGLGLRLIYFSYDVKMKEKGDIPEGYSVSREKKERFSLILESASTNQTSMYLCASSFWGQENTGELFFGEGSRLTVL.

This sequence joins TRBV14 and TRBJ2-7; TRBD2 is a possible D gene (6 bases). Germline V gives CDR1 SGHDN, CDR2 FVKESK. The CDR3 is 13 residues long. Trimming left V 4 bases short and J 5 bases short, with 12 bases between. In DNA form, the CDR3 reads TGTGCCAGCAGCCCCGCGGGGAGCCACGAGCAGTACTTC. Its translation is CASSPAGSHEQYF.

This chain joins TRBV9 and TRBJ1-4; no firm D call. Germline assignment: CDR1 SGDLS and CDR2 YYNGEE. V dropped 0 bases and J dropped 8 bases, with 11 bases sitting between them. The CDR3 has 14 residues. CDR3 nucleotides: TGTGCCAGCAGCGTAGATCCCGGTAGCGAAAAACTGTTTTTT. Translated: CASSVDPGSEKLFF.

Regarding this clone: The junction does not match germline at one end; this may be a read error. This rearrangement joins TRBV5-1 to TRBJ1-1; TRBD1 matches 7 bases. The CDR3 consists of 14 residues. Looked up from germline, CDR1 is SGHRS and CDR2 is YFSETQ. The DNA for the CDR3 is TGCGCCAGCAGCTTGAAGGGGGCGAACTCTGAAGCTTTCTTT. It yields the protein CASSLKGANSEAFF.

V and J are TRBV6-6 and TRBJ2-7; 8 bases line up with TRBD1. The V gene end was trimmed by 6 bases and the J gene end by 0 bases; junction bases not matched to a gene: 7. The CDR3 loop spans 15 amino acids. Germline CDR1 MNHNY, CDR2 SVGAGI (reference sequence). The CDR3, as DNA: TGTGCCAGCAGCTACGGACAGGGCCTCTCCTACGAGCAGTACTTC. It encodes CASSYGQGLSYEQYF.